This T cell receptor (beta chain) comes out of a study of CD8 T cells in ankylosing spondylitis. Study-level results: A CD8+ phenotype characterized the disease-linked clones, which were relatively rare in peripheral blood. Blood of patients with ankylosing spondylitis appeared to be characterized by a TCR beta motif of several highly homologous variants.

The CDR3 has 16 residues. Unmatched junction bases numbered 9, after V lost 4 bases and J lost 6 bases. For TCR beta, libraries came from quantitative 5'-RACE with molecular barcodes. Each CDR3 protein is one row after TCRdb ran MiXCR on the 5' RACE reads. The top ten hold approximately 4.4% of the sample, which has about 270,000 distinct CDR3 sequences, roughly a third seen once. With respect to this clonotype: Its antigen is unknown.

This TCR was recovered from a male donor with ankylosing spondylitis or in good health (not recorded which). V usage is TRBV12-3 or TRBV12-4 and J usage is TRBJ2-2, with 9 nucleotides matching TRBD1. Material for sequencing was blood, either unsorted or a sorted T cell fraction (not recorded which). The CDR3: CASSYGTGIFAGELFF. The CDR3 nucleotides are TGTGCCAGCAGTTACGGGACAGGGATCTTCGCCGGGGAGCTGTTTTTT.